This T cell receptor beta chain is from a study of shared clonotypes between healthy human individuals (dated by TCRdb to 2020 to 2022). Notes on the research overall: The cohort comprised a couple of women and a few men aged 18 to 49 years. For each donor, CD4 naive and CD4 memory were each run on three plates, CD8 naive on two plates, and CD8 memory on one plate. The study deeply sequenced blood TCR repertoires of several healthy adults to estimate repertoire size and the extent of clonotype sharing between individuals. To increase sequencing depth and limit assay-specific biases, different laboratories used diverse techniques to prepare libraries and sequence TCR repertoires. Each donor's leukapheresis produced roughly between about 0.9 and 9.5 billion PBMCs.

The donors were healthy, HIV-negative adults with no recently reported acute infections or vaccinations. Every donor was a Caucasian adult residing in Nashville, Tennessee, USA. Magnetic negative selection was used to enrich CD4+ T cells, after which naive cells were positively selected on CD45RA and the negative fraction became the memory subset. Blood was obtained by leukapheresis, after which PBMCs were separated by Ficoll-Histopaque density gradient centrifugation and cryopreserved in liquid nitrogen vapor phase. Analytical flow cytometry was used to check the purity and quantity of each magnetically sorted T cell population. From each sorted fraction, genomic DNA was isolated and quantified by UV absorbance on a Nanodrop 2000c. Summary of the overall study and its limitations: Sharing across several donors was observed for around 5% of naive CD4, over 3% of naive CD8, about 2.3% of memory CD4, and roughly 0.43% of memory CD8 clonotypes. Only blood was sampled, and tissue TCR repertoires likely differ from those in blood. Naive subsets generally had larger estimated clonotype richness than memory subsets. Even with the large sequencing depth, rarefaction of the sorted-subset datasets indicated that sequencing was incomplete. Clonotypes shared by all four sorted-subset donors showed higher generation probabilities than non-shared clonotypes. Pairwise subsampling indicated that sequencing depth was expected to affect the degree of clonotype sharing among donors. The genetic and exposure-history diversity represented was limited by the small number of donors.

Using the deep immunoSEQ assay, TCR CDR3 regions were amplified from genomic DNA by multiplex PCR. Extracted genomic DNA from each cell subset was distributed evenly across all wells of several immunoSEQ 96-well plates, and each plate was treated as a replicate. For sorted subsets, each replicate PCR was loaded with roughly 190 ng genomic DNA, equivalent to about 30,000 T cell genomes. Purified libraries were quantified with a Qubit 3.0 fluorometer, sized on a Bioanalyzer 2100, and re-quantified with the KAPA Library Quantification kit. Each immunoSEQ 96-well plate was sequenced on its own single-read 150-cycle Illumina NextSeq 550 flow cell. As for the original processing: Because the immunoSEQ output included only junctional sequences and no quality scores, the filtering could not be the same as the filtering used for full-length reads. To assign V/J genes and CDR3, sequences were annotated against IMGT germline references using PyIR, a Python wrapper for IgBLAST v1.9. Reads with weak V/J assignments (E-value above 1e-6), missing CDR3, stop codons, out-of-frame junctions, or ambiguous translated residues were removed. V3J clonotypes were defined as sequences sharing the same inferred V gene, J gene, and CDR3 amino acid sequence. Percentage overlap between repertoires was computed as shared unique clonotypes divided by the size of the smaller repertoire. Three approaches were used to assess repertoire richness: RTK rarefaction, the Chao1 estimator, and Recon v2.1 estimates of unobserved clonotypes. Generation probabilities for all TCRbeta clonotypes obtained by the gDNA method from a handful of donors were computed using OLGA. TCRdb took this table from immuneACCESS and kept in-frame rearrangements with V and J called. Such tables lack part of the clones; where checked against another copy, unresolved V genes explain under half of the gap, and the rest is unexplained. That table supplies the V and J calls and clone size; D and trimming were determined from the DNA. Within this sample are a few million clones, with 85% to 95% of them counted one time only. 0.35% to 0.5% of the sample is in the top ten clones.

This clone was detected once. It has no known antigen specificity. No much larger clonotype is one base removed from it; base qualities were not supplied. The sample consisted of naive CD4+ T cells from PBMCs. The sample's cell subset or site label is to be understood as: CD45RA+ positively selected. This clonotype was obtained from a man aged 18 to 29 in good health. Some clones in this sample may be carry-over from other donors' samples.

At the DNA level, the sequence is TGTGCCAGCAGCTTTAGTGGGGGCGATTGGGACATTCAGTACTTC. This codes for CASSFSGGDWDIQYF. Rearrangement joined TRBV7-2 to TRBJ2-4; the D region possibly corresponds to TRBD1 (6 bases align). The CDR3 covers 15 residues, taking in both the cysteine and the phenylalanine. Of the read, only the CDR3 DNA is kept; its 45 bases are in frame from base 1. CDR1 and CDR2 (SGHTA, FQGNSA) derive from the germline V gene. V was cut back by 3 bases and J by 8 bases, leaving a gap of 17 bases between them.